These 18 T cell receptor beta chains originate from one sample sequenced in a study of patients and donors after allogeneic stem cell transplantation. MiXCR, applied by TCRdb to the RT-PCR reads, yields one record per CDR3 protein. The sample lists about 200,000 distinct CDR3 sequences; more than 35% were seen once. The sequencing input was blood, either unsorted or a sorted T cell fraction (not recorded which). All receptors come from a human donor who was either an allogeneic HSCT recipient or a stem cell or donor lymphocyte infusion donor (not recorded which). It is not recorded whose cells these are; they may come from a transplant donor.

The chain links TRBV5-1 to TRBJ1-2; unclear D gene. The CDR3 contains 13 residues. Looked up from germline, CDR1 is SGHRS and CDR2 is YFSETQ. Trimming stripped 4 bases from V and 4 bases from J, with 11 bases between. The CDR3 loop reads CASSHDILYGYTF. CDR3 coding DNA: TGCGCCAGCAGCCACGACATCCTCTATGGCTACACCTTC.

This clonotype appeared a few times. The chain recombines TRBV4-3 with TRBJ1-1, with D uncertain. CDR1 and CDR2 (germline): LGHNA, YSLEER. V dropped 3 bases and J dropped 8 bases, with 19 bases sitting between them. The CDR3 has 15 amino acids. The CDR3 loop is CASSQGLGISQEAFF. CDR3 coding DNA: TGCGCCAGCAGCCAGGGCCTGGGCATTTCGCAAGAAGCTTTCTTT.

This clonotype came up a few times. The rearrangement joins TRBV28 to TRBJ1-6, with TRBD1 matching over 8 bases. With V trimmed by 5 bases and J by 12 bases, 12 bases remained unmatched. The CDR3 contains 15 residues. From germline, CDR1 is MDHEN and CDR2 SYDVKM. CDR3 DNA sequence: TGTGCCAGCAGTCCCGCCGGGACAGGTGGGCGACCCCTCCACTTT. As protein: CASSPAGTGGRPLHF. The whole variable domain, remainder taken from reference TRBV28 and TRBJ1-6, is DVKVTQSSRYLVKRTGEKVFLECVQDMDHENMFWYRQDPGLGLRLIYFSYDVKMKEKGDIPEGYSVSREKKERFSLILESASTNQTSMYLCASSPAGTGGRPLHFGNGTRLTVT.

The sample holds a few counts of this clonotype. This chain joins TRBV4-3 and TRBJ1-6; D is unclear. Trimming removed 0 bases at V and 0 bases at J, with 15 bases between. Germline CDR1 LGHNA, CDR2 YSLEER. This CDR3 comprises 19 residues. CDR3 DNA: TGCGCCAGCAGCCAAGAGGGCAGGAAGACGAGCTCCTATAATTCACCCCTCCACTTT. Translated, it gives CASSQEGRKTSSYNSPLHF.

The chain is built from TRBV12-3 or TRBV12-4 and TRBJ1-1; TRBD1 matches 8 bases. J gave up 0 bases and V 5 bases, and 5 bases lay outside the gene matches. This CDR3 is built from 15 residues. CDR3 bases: TGTGCCAGCAGTCCAATGGGACAGGTGAACACTGAAGCTTTCTTT. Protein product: CASSPMGQVNTEAFF.

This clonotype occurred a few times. This CDR3 reads CASSWTDIEAFF. CDR3 nucleotide sequence: TGTGCCAGCAGTTGGACAGACATTGAAGCTTTCTTT. The V call is TRBV12-3 or TRBV12-4, the J call TRBJ1-1; D perhaps matches TRBD1 (6 bases). Trimming removed 4 bases at V and 7 bases at J, with 10 bases between. This CDR3 has 12 amino acids.

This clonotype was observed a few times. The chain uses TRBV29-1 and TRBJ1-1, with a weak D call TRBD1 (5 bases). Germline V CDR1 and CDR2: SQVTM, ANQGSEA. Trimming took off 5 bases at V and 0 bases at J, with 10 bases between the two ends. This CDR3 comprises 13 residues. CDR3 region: CSVFRVLNTEAFF. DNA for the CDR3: TGCAGCGTTTTCAGGGTCCTGAACACTGAAGCTTTCTTT.

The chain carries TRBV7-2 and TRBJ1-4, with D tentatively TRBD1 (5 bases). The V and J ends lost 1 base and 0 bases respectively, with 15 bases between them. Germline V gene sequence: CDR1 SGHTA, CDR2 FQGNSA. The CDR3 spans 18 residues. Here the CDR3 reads CASSLEVVDITTNEKLFF. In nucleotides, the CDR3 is TGTGCCAGCAGCTTAGAAGTAGTGGACATAACAACTAATGAAAAACTGTTTTTT.

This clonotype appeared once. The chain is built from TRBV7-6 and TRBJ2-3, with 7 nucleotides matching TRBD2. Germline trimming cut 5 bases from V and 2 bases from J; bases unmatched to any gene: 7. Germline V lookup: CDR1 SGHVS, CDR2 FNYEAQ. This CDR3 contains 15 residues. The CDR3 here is CASSQGEGLTDTQYF. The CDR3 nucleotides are TGTGCCAGCAGCCAAGGGGAGGGACTCACAGATACGCAGTATTTT. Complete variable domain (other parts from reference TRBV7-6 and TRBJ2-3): GAGVSQSPRYKVTKRGQDVALRCDPISGHVSLYWYRQALGQGPEFLTYFNYEAQQDKSGLPNDRFSAERPEGSISTLTIQRTEQRDSAMYRCASSQGEGLTDTQYFGPGTRLTVL.

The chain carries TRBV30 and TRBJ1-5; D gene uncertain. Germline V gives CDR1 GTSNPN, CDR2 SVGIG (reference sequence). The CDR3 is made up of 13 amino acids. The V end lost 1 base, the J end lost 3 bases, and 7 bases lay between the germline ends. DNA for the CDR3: TGTGCCTGGAGTGACACCTACAATCAGCCCCAGCATTTT. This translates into CAWSDTYNQPQHF.

The DNA for the CDR3 is TGTGCCATCGGCCCTAGCGGGAGGGGAGATACGCAGTATTTT. Encoded protein: CAIGPSGRGDTQYF. The chain uses TRBV10-3 and TRBJ2-3; 12 nucleotides match TRBD2. The V segment lost 8 bases and the J segment 5 bases; nucleotides outside the gene matches: 5. CDR1 and CDR2 (germline): ENHRY, SYGVKD. The CDR3 is made up of 14 amino acids.

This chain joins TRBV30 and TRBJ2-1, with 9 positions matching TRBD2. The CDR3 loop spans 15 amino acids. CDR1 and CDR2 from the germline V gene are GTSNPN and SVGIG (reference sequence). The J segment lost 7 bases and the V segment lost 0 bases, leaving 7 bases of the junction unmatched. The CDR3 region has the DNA TGTGCCTGGAGTGTACAGTTAGCGGGAGCTAATGAGCAGTTCTTC. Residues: CAWSVQLAGANEQFF.

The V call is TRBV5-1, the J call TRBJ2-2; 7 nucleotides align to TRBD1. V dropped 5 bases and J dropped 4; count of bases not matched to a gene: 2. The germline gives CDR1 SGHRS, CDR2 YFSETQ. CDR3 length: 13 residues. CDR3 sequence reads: CASRGDSTGELFF. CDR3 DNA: TGCGCCAGCAGAGGGGACAGCACCGGGGAGCTGTTTTTT.

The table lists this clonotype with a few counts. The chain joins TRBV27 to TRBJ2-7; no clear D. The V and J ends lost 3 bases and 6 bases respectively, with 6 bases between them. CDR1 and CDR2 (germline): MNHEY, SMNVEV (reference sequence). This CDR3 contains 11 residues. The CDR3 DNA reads TGTGCCAGCAGTTTTGGGGTCGAGCAGTACTTC. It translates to CASSFGVEQYF.

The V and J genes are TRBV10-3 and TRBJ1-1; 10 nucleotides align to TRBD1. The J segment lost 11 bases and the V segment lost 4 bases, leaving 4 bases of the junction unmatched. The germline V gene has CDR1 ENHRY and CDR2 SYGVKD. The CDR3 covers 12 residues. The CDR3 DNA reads TGTGCCATCAGTGGGCCGGGACAGGGGGCTTTCTTT. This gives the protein CAISGPGQGAFF.

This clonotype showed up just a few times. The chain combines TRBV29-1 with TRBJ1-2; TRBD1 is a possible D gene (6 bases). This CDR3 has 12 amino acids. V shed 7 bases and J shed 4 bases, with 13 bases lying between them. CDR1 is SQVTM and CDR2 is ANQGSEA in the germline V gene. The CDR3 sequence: CSALSGAYGYTF. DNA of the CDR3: TGCAGCGCCCTCTCAGGGGCCTATGGCTACACCTTC.

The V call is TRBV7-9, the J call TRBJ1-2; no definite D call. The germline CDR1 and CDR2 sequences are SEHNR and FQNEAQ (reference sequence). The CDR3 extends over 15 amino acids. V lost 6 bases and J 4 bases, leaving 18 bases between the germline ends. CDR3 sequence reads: CASSRTGPWGYGYTF. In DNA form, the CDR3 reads TGTGCCAGCAGTCGCACCGGGCCCTGGGGCTATGGCTACACCTTC.

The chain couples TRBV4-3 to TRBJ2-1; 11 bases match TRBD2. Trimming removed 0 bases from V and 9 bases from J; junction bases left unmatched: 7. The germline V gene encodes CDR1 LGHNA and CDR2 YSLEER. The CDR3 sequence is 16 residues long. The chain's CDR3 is CASSQDRTSGSSEQFF. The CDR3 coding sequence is TGCGCCAGCAGCCAAGATCGGACTAGCGGGTCCTCTGAGCAGTTCTTC.